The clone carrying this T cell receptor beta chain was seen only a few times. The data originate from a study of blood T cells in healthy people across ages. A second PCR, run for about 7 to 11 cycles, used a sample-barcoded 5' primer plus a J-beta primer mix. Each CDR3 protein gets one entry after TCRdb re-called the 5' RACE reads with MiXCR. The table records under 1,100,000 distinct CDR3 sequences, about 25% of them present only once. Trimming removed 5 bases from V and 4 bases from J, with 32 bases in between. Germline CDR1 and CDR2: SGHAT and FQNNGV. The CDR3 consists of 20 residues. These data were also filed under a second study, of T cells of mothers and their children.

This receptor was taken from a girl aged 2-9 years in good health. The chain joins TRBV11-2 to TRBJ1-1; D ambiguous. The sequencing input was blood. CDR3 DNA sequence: TGTGCCAGCAGCCCCTTTAGGCAGTTCCCGGGCGGCTTAGGACCCACTGAAGCTTTCTTT. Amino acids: CASSPFRQFPGGLGPTEAFF.